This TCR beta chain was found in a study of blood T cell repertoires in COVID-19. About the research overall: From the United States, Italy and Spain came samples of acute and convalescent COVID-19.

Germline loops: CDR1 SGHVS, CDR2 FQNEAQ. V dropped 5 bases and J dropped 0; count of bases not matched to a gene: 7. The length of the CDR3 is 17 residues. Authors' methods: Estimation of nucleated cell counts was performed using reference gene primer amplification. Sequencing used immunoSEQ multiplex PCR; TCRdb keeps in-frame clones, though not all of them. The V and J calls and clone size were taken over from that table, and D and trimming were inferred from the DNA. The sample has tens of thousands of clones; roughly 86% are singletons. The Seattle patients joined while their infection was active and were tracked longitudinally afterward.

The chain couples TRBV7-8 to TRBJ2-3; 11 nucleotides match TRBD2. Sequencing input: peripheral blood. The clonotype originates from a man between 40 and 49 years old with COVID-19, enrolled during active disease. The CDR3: CASSGAGLADSTDTQYF. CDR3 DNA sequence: TGTGCCAGCAGCGGCGCGGGACTAGCGGATAGCACAGATACGCAGTATTTT.